The clone carrying this T cell receptor beta chain turned up a few times. Its target is not known. These data are taken from a study of T cell responses to AZD1222 COVID-19 vaccine. The CDR3 has 15 amino acids. Trimming removed 3 bases from V and 6 bases from J, with 15 bases in between. Germline CDR1 reads SGHNT; CDR2 reads YENEEA. General study points: Two AZD1222 doses significantly raised spike-specific TCR breadth and depth over controls.

TCRdb's table, derived via immunoSEQ multiplex PCR, lists solely in-frame clones and lacks some. Of about 78,000 clones listed, roughly 87% are singletons. The receptor comes from an adult in good health. V is TRBV11-3 and J is TRBJ2-1; D may be TRBD1 or TRBD2 (5 bases each). This specimen was peripheral blood, taken on day 0 of AZD1222 vaccination. The DNA for the CDR3 is TGTGCCAGCAGCTTGGGTGACCCCGGGGCCAATGAGCAGTTCTTC. The encoded protein is CASSLGDPGANEQFF.